The T cell receptor (beta chain) described here comes from a study of circulating and synovial CD4+ cells in juvenile arthritis (dated by TCRdb to between 2014 and 2016). Study-wide context: TCRbeta CDR3 repertoires of circulating HLA-DR+ CD4 T cells, bulk blood CD4 T cells and synovial CD4 T cells were compared within each patient. Repertoire sequencing was performed with the aim of confirming enrichment of synovial clonotypes in a circulating synovial-like CD4 T cell subset.

On this clone itself: Its antigen target is currently unknown. No quality values exist for individual bases; no much larger clone is one base distant.

Libraries were built with the immunoSEQ multiplex PCR assay. TCRbeta CDR3 sequencing was performed as a commercial service by an external provider. Per the original workflow: The analyses relied on productive nucleotide sequences along with amino acid sequences obtained through in silico translation. Diversity was measured as Renyi entropy over a range of alpha values, and the median of 200 repeated subsamples was taken to equalise sample size. The distance between each pair of repertoires was calculated as one minus the Chao-modified Jaccard index, which corrects for under-sampling, and this distance was used for clustering. Frequency-weighted overlap with synovial clonotypes was computed at 200 sample sizes with 200 draws without replacement at each size, and the value at the size of the smaller sample was reported. The clones in this table, taken by TCRdb from immuneACCESS, are in-frame only. Not every clone is retained; where verified, under half of the shortfall comes from an unresolved V gene, and the cause of the rest is unknown. That table supplies the V and J calls and clone size; D and trimming were determined from the DNA. The sample has around 30,000 clones on record, nearly 95% of them singletons. The ten largest clones take up around 0.7% of the sample.

The sequenced samples came from patients who had active juvenile idiopathic arthritis. Sorting was carried out immediately after cells were thawed, and dead cells were excluded with Live/Dead Fixable Near-IR Stain. Summary of the overall study and its limitations: Since overlap with synovium went up as sequencing depth increased, the measured fractions of shared clonotypes likely underestimated the full repertoire overlap. No difference between circulating pathogenic-like lymphocytes and bulk blood T cells was detected by traditional Vbeta family usage analysis. Because T cell genome counts differed by at least an order of magnitude between CPL and bulk blood CD4 samples, sample-size effects were addressed. Circulating pathogenic-like lymphocytes were found to cluster with synovial T cells, and a substantially higher fraction of CDR3 sequences was shared with synovium by circulating pathogenic-like lymphocytes than by bulk blood. Compared with bulk blood CD4 repertoires, both the synovial and the circulating pathogenic-like lymphocyte repertoires were less diverse, and some CPL samples were as oligoclonal as synovium.

This sequence was found in a human donor with juvenile idiopathic arthritis. The specimen was CD4+ T cells from blood.

CDR3 sequence: CASSHQVVTGLPEQYF. In nucleotides, the sequence is TGCGCCAGCAGCCACCAGGTGGTGACAGGGCTCCCCGAGCAGTACTTC. This receptor chain uses TRBV4-1 and TRBJ2-7; 7 middle bases align to TRBD1. The cysteine opens and the phenylalanine closes a CDR3 of 16 amino acids. The only DNA kept is the CDR3, 48 bases in frame from the first base. V loses 3 bases at its end and J loses 6 bases; junction bases beyond the gene matches: 14. Sequences MGHRA (CDR1) and YSYEKL (CDR2) are obtained from the germline V gene.